The next 3 T cell receptor beta chains were all read from a single sample in a study of blood T cell repertoires in COVID-19. Produced via immunoSEQ multiplex PCR; TCRdb's table is partial and in-frame only. The sample has roughly 80,000 clones, roughly 92% seen once; the top ten hold around 2.6%. Sequenced input: peripheral blood. These receptors all stem from a man between 45 and 60 years old with COVID-19, enrolled during active disease.

The chain uses TRBV6-6 and TRBJ1-1; no definite D call. The CDR3 has 12 residues. V lost 7 bases, J lost 0 bases, and 6 bases lay in between. Germline V gene sequence: CDR1 MNHNY, CDR2 SVGAGI (reference sequence). CDR3: CASKLMNTEAFF. In DNA, the CDR3 is TGTGCCAGCAAGCTAATGAACACTGAAGCTTTCTTT.

To note about this clone: Other DNA sequences within the sample encode an identical CDR3. In nucleotides, the CDR3 is TGCGCCAGCAGCTTAGATCAGGGGGCCAAAGAGACCCAGTACTTC. As protein: CASSLDQGAKETQYF. This rearrangement joins TRBV5-1 to TRBJ2-5; 8 bases agree with TRBD1. There are 15 residues in the CDR3. Germline CDR1 is SGHRS and CDR2 is YFSETQ. V lost 2 bases to trimming and J lost 3 bases; unmatched junction nucleotides: 6. Full variable domain (rest looked up from reference TRBV5-1 and TRBJ2-5): KAGVTQTPRYLIKTRGQQVTLSCSPISGHRSVSWYQQTPGQGLQFLFEYFSETQRNKGNFPGRFSGRQFSNSRSEMNVSTLELGDSALYLCASSLDQGAKETQYFGPGTRLLVL.

This chain joins TRBV19 and TRBJ2-3; possible D gene TRBD2, 5 bases. The CDR3 totals 13 residues. CDR1 and CDR2 from the germline V gene are LNHDA and SQIVND (reference sequence). V dropped 10 bases and J dropped 1 base, with 12 bases sitting between them. Written as DNA, the CDR3 is TGTGCCACACGGGAAACGGGCACAGATACGCAGTATTTT. Protein product: CATRETGTDTQYF.